This T cell receptor (beta chain) was recorded in a study of blood T cell repertoires in COVID-19 (dated by TCRdb to 2018 to 2020). Study-wide context: Samples from collaborators originated in the United States, Italy and Spain and spanned both the acute and convalescent phases of COVID-19. The sample metadata nearly always contained a de-identified subject ID, COVID-19 status, age in years and sex. Samples came from the ongoing ImmuneRACE study (first 160 participants) plus 1,254 subjects from 6 global collaborators. The prospective study material was composed of cDNA or gDNA derived from T cells, B-cell-depleted T cells, or PBMCs. Where available, HLA class I and class II types were taken from metadata supplied by the sample provider and were not determined by assay-based typing. The repertoires were made available in a free public database intended to serve as a resource for research on the immune response to SARS-CoV-2. The dataset comprised deeply sampled blood TCRbeta repertoires from subjects exposed to, actively infected with, or recovered from COVID-19. General study outcomes and caveats: The quantity of clinical and demographic metadata differed by source and by participant and was supplied without curation.

A second Seattle source provided samples from volunteer blood donors who had recovered from COVID-19. The collaborating institutions used their own protocols to collect whole blood in K2EDTA tubes. For TCRbeta analysis, collaborators shipped samples in one of three forms: frozen whole blood, isolated PBMCs, or DNA extracted from either of those sample types. TCRbeta CDR3 regions were amplified from genomic DNA by means of the immunoSEQ Assay, a bias-controlled multiplex PCR. For the original study's pipeline: The number of nucleated cells in each sample was estimated from the amplification of reference gene primers within the assay. Sequence reads were collapsed and filtered to measure the absolute abundance of every unique TCRbeta CDR3 rearrangement. For each sample, productive Simpson clonality was calculated as the square root of Simpson's diversity index across productive rearrangements. Imported from immuneACCESS, the table was reduced by TCRdb to in-frame sequences with V and J called. These copies leave out some clones; in studies compared against another copy, an unresolved V gene accounts for under half, and the cause of the remainder is not known. That table is the source of V, J and clone size, and D and trimming were worked out from the DNA. The sample includes roughly 260,000 clones, with around 90% observed a single time. Together, the top ten hold roughly 2.4% of the sample.

Trimmed from V: 6 bases; trimmed from J: 4 bases; junction bases lacking a gene match: 6. For CDR1 and CDR2, the germline V gene lists SNHLY and FYNNEI. From the cysteine through the phenylalanine, the CDR3 covers 15 amino acids. Of the read, only the CDR3 DNA is kept; its 45 bases are in frame from base 1. In regard to this clone: What antigen it recognizes has not been identified. Per-base quality was not reported, and no clone a single base away is much larger than it.

The source of this sequence is a woman between 45 and 65 years old who had recovered from COVID-19. The sequence is built from TRBV2 and TRBJ2-1; 10 bases in between match TRBD2. The sequenced material came from peripheral blood. CDR3 protein: CASSSSGGSYNEQFF. The sequenced DNA is TGTGCCAGCAGCTCTAGCGGGGGCTCGTACAATGAGCAGTTCTTC.